Below, 28 T cell receptor beta chains from the same sample are listed, as sequenced in a study of T cell responses to AZD1222 COVID-19 vaccine listed by TCRdb under 2021. Library preparation used the immunoSEQ multiplex PCR assay. Here the immuneACCESS table is served through TCRdb, limited to in-frame sequences with V and J called. Missing clones are a known gap in these copies; in checked studies unresolved V genes cover under half, and the rest lacks a known reason. This sample gives over 100,000 clones in total; roughly 93% of them show up just once. The top ten clones comprise roughly 1.8% of the sample. Sample time point, as interpreted from the label and publication: baseline before first vaccination. The source was peripheral blood, collected on day 0 of AZD1222 vaccination. The receptors derive from an adult in good health.

This chain links TRBV11-3 with TRBJ1-1; tentative D call: TRBD1 (5 bases). Germline V gives CDR1 SGHNT, CDR2 YENEEA. The CDR3 spans 15 residues. Trimming cost V 1 base and J 6 bases, with 15 bases left between them. DNA of the CDR3: TGTGCCAGCAGCTTAGGTGGCCCGGGGGTCCCTGAAGCTTTCTTT. Encoded protein: CASSLGGPGVPEAFF.

The V gene is TRBV21-1, the J gene TRBJ2-7; the table assigns TRBD1, which was not confirmed against the DNA. TRBV21-1 is labeled a pseudogene. This CDR3 has 17 amino acids. The CDR3 sequence: CATPGTGGAGATYEQYV. The CDR3 DNA is TGTGCCACCCCGGGGACAGGGGGCGCTGGGGCTACTTACGAGCAGTACGTC.

CDR3 amino acids: CASSQFGTGGGETQYF. The CDR3 nucleotides read TGTGCCAGCAGCCAGTTTGGGACGGGGGGCGGAGAGACCCAGTACTTC. The V gene is TRBV4-2, the J gene TRBJ2-5; TRBD2 might be the D (7 bases). The CDR3 has 16 residues. V was clipped by 3 bases and J by 4 bases, with 18 bases between them. In germline, CDR1 is LGHNA, CDR2 YNFKEQ.

The chain employs TRBV18 and TRBJ2-1; TRBD2 matches 12 bases. The germline V gene encodes CDR1 KGHSH and CDR2 LQKENI. V lost 6 bases to trimming and J lost 7 bases; unmatched junction nucleotides: 10. The CDR3 runs 16 residues. This chain's CDR3 is CASSETSGRTGNEQFF. In DNA form, the CDR3 reads TGTGCCAGCTCGGAAACTAGCGGGAGGACCGGTAATGAGCAGTTCTTC.

This clone occurred once. V and J are TRBV10-3 and TRBJ1-5; D not resolved. The germline V gene has CDR1 ENHRY and CDR2 SYGVKD. Trimming shortened V by 4 bases and J by 4 bases, and 8 bases separated the two germline ends. The CDR3 is 13 residues long. This CDR3 reads CAISVRENQPQHF. The CDR3 DNA follows: TGTGCCATCAGTGTAAGAGAAAATCAGCCCCAGCATTTT.

The rearrangement links TRBV5-1 to TRBJ1-1; D gene ambiguous. The CDR3 covers 16 residues. Germline loops: CDR1 SGHRS, CDR2 YFSETQ. Trimming stripped 0 bases from V and 7 bases from J, with 19 bases between. The CDR3 spells CASSLGSSGKSFEAFF. The CDR3 DNA follows: TGCGCCAGCAGCTTGGGTTCATCGGGAAAAAGTTTTGAAGCTTTCTTT.

The chain uses TRBV10-3 and TRBJ1-1, with 7 nucleotides matching TRBD1. Per the germline V gene, CDR1 is ENHRY and CDR2 is SYGVKD. V lost 6 bases to trimming and J lost 0 bases; unmatched junction nucleotides: 4. The CDR3 extends over 14 amino acids. For the CDR3, the DNA is TGTGCCATCAGGCAGGGGGTAATGAACACTGAAGCTTTCTTT. Amino acids: CAIRQGVMNTEAFF.

The chain combines TRBV5-1 with TRBJ1-4, with D hard to call. The CDR3 covers 14 residues. V lost 0 bases and J lost 0, with 3 bases in between. Per the germline V gene, CDR1 is SGHRS and CDR2 is YFSETQ. The CDR3 here is CASSLGATNEKLFF. The CDR3 nucleotides are TGCGCCAGCAGCTTGGGAGCAACTAATGAAAAACTGTTTTTT.

The rearrangement links TRBV10-3 to TRBJ1-4; TRBD1 matches at 7 bases. V gave up 8 bases and J gave up 5 bases; unmatched junction bases: 5. CDR3 length: 13 amino acids. In germline, CDR1 is ENHRY, CDR2 SYGVKD. The CDR3 nucleotides are TGTGCCATCGGGGGACAGCCAAATGAAAAACTGTTTTTT. The encoded protein is CAIGGQPNEKLFF.

V gene TRBV12-3 or TRBV12-4 combines with J gene TRBJ2-6; D is uncertain. Trimming removed 7 bases from V and 3 bases from J, with 4 bases in between. The CDR3 runs to 12 residues. Written as DNA, the CDR3 is TGTGCCAGCACAGGTGGGGCCAACGTCCTGACTTTC. The encoded protein is CASTGGANVLTF.

The V call is TRBV7-8, the J call TRBJ1-5; unclear D gene. The germline V and J ends were trimmed by 1 base and 0 bases, with 10 bases remaining between them. There are 16 residues in the CDR3. In germline, CDR1 is SGHVS, CDR2 FQNEAQ. Here the CDR3 reads CASSLVRHTSNQPQHF. The CDR3 bases are TGTGCCAGCAGCTTAGTCCGACACACTAGCAATCAGCCCCAGCATTTT.

This chain connects TRBV7-3 to TRBJ1-1; TRBD1 aligns across 9 bases. CDR1 and CDR2 from the germline V gene are SGHTA and FQGTGA. The CDR3 is 12 residues long. The junction had 3 bases not matched to a gene; V was cut back by 9 bases and J by 4 bases. The CDR3 DNA is TGTGCCAGTTCGACAGGGGGCACTGAAGCTTTCTTT. Its translation: CASSTGGTEAFF.

This chain joins TRBV11-2 and TRBJ1-2; D is possibly TRBD1 (6 bases). This CDR3 region has 15 residues. V lost 4 bases to trimming and J lost 4 bases, with 16 bases between them. CDR1 SGHAT and CDR2 FQNNGV come from the germline V gene. CDR3 region: CASSSKWRGSYGYTF. The CDR3 DNA is TGTGCCAGCAGCTCTAAATGGAGGGGGTCCTATGGCTACACCTTC.

The chain joins TRBV7-2 to TRBJ1-1, with D possibly being TRBD1 (6 bases). In germline, CDR1 is SGHTA, CDR2 FQGNSA. This CDR3 is 15 amino acids long. Trimming pared 4 bases from V and 5 bases from J, leaving 17 bases between. CDR3 region: CASSSPDRARTEAFF. CDR3 DNA: TGTGCCAGCAGCTCCCCGGACAGAGCAAGGACTGAAGCTTTCTTT.

This rearrangement joins TRBV9 to TRBJ2-3; tentatively, D is TRBD1 (6 bases). This CDR3 region has 16 residues. The V and J ends lost 0 bases and 7 bases respectively, with 18 bases between them. Germline V lookup: CDR1 SGDLS, CDR2 YYNGEE. This chain's CDR3 is CASSVVSGRGWNTQYF. The DNA for the CDR3 is TGTGCCAGCAGCGTAGTCAGCGGAAGGGGGTGGAATACGCAGTATTTT.

This chain connects TRBV19 to TRBJ1-2, with D perhaps TRBD1 (6 bases). Germline V gene sequence: CDR1 LNHDA, CDR2 SQIVND (reference sequence). The CDR3 covers 13 residues. V was trimmed by 10 bases and J by 7 bases, leaving 19 bases between them. The CDR3 here is CATTFQGSGGYTF. DNA of the CDR3: TGTGCCACCACTTTCCAGGGGTCCGGTGGCTACACCTTC.

This sequence joins TRBV7-9 and TRBJ1-1; D is unresolved. The CDR3 has 13 amino acids. V shed 3 bases and J shed 0 bases, with 5 bases lying between them. Germline lookup yields CDR1 SEHNR and CDR2 FQNEAQ (reference sequence). DNA for the CDR3: TGTGCCAGCAGCTTCCAGATGAACACTGAAGCTTTCTTT. This gives the protein CASSFQMNTEAFF.

This chain connects TRBV25-1 to TRBJ2-2; 11 bases match TRBD2. V trimming: 0 bases; J trimming: 4 bases; junction bases outside the gene matches: 1. CDR3 length: 16 amino acids. Germline values: CDR1 MGHDK, CDR2 SYGVNS. The CDR3 spells CASSEYTSGGTGELFF. CDR3 bases: TGTGCCAGCAGTGAATATACTAGCGGGGGCACCGGGGAGCTGTTTTTT.

The chain combines TRBV30 with TRBJ1-1; no clear D gene. CDR3 length: 13 residues. Germline V gene sequence: CDR1 GTSNPN, CDR2 SVGIG (reference sequence). The V and J ends lost 2 bases and 0 bases respectively, with 7 bases between them. CDR3 sequence reads: CAWSTGLNTEAFF. CDR3 bases: TGTGCCTGGAGTACCGGGCTGAACACTGAAGCTTTCTTT.

The chain is built from TRBV6-5 and TRBJ1-5; D is unresolved. V was shortened by 6 bases and J by 9 bases, with 9 bases between the two germline ends. The CDR3 has 11 residues. Per the germline V gene, CDR1 is MNHEY and CDR2 is SVGAGI. The CDR3 DNA reads TGTGCCAGCAGCTCTGGCGGGCCCCAGCATTTT. Translation gives CASSSGGPQHF.

In its sample, this clone was seen once. The gene calls are TRBV5-6 and TRBJ1-3; the D is unclear. CDR3 length equals 14 residues. Trimming took off 1 base at V and 3 bases at J, with 8 bases between the two ends. CDR1 is SGHDT and CDR2 is YYEEEE in the germline V gene. This CDR3 is CASSLPGLGNTIYF. CDR3 nucleotides: TGTGCCAGCAGCTTGCCTGGTCTTGGAAACACCATATATTTT.

The chain combines TRBV9 with TRBJ1-4; the D gene is possibly TRBD1 (6 bases). The CDR3 spans 17 residues. V was pared by 0 bases and J by 3 bases, with 15 bases between. Per the germline V gene, CDR1 is SGDLS and CDR2 is YYNGEE. The CDR3 nucleotides are TGTGCCAGCAGCGTAGCTGGGGGGGGCGGCCCTAATGAAAAACTGTTTTTT. This codes for CASSVAGGGGPNEKLFF.

The chain carries TRBV7-2 and TRBJ1-1; the D is unclear. Germline-derived CDR1 and CDR2 are SGHTA and FQGNSA. Trimming stripped 0 bases from V and 1 base from J, with 6 bases between. The CDR3 has 14 residues. CDR3 bases: TGTGCCAGCAGCTTAGCCCGGCAGAACACTGAAGCTTTCTTT. This translates into CASSLARQNTEAFF.

V usage is TRBV30 and J usage is TRBJ1-4; the match to TRBD1 covers 8 bases. J gave up 8 bases and V 1 base, and 6 bases lay outside the gene matches. This CDR3 has 14 amino acids. The germline V gene encodes CDR1 GTSNPN and CDR2 SVGIG (reference sequence). The CDR3 sequence is CAWSAGTGNEKLFF. The CDR3, as DNA: TGTGCCTGGAGTGCCGGGACAGGCAACGAAAAACTGTTTTTT.

V gene TRBV6-6 combines with J gene TRBJ1-4, with TRBD1 as a possible D gene (6 bases). This CDR3 region has 13 residues. V gave up 5 bases and J gave up 6 bases, with 10 bases separating them. Germline CDR1 is MNHNY and CDR2 is SVGAGI (reference sequence). In nucleotides, the CDR3 is TGTGCCAGCAGTCAGGGGAGGGATGAAAAACTGTTTTTT. Protein product: CASSQGRDEKLFF.

The chain has TRBV12-5 and TRBJ2-1, with D tentatively TRBD2 (5 bases). CDR3 length equals 17 residues. Trimming left V 2 bases short and J 4 bases short, with 18 bases between. Germline-derived CDR1 and CDR2 are LGHNT and FRNRAP. CDR3 bases: TGTGCTAGTGGTTTGTCCTACGCGGGTACGGGGTACAATGAGCAGTTCTTC. Its protein is CASGLSYAGTGYNEQFF.

The V call is TRBV9, the J call TRBJ1-6; 12 bases are a match to TRBD1. The V gene end was trimmed by 4 bases and the J gene end by 9 bases; junction bases not matched to a gene: 8. CDR3 length: 16 amino acids. Germline-derived CDR1 and CDR2 are SGDLS and YYNGEE. The CDR3 here is CASSPVGTGGGSPLHF. CDR3 DNA: TGTGCCAGCAGCCCTGTAGGGACAGGGGGCGGTTCACCCCTCCACTTT.

The V call is TRBV5-1, the J call TRBJ1-1; 7 bases agree with TRBD1. Germline V gene lookup returns CDR1 SGHRS and CDR2 YFSETQ. The CDR3 runs to 16 residues. V shed 4 bases, J shed 0 bases, and the junction held 9 bases outside the gene matches. CDR3 DNA: TGCGCCAGCAGCCCGGGACAGAAATTAATGAACACTGAAGCTTTCTTT. Protein product: CASSPGQKLMNTEAFF.